These T cell receptor beta chains were read from a single sample in a study of cytomegalovirus exposure and HLA in healthy donors. Assay: immunoSEQ multiplex PCR; the TCRdb copy retains only in-frame clones and omits some. The table records over 200,000 clones, around 88% of them present only once. The specimen was PBMCs. The origin of the receptors is a woman under 30 in good health and CMV-seronegative. CDR3s include the opening cysteine and the closing phenylalanine or tryptophan. D genes are given only for firm matches. Clone sizes are given selectively: once, few, many, or a class where the clone is expanded.

d_call,clone_size,v_call,cdr3_length,j_call,cdr3_nt,cdr3_aa
TRBD1,NA,TRBV5-5,17,TRBJ2-7,TGTGCCAGCAGCTTGACCTCTCCGGGACAGGGTTGGGATGAGCAGTACTTC,CASSLTSPGQGWDEQYF
NA,few,TRBV5-6,13,TRBJ1-2,TGTGCCAGCAGCTTGAAGGGGGAAAATGGCTACACCTTC,CASSLKGENGYTF
NA,once,TRBV7-9,15,TRBJ2-7,TGTGCCAGCAGCTTAACTGGGGCACAGACCTACGAGCAGTACTTC,CASSLTGAQTYEQYF
NA,NA,TRBV2,14,TRBJ1-3,TGTGCCAGCCTAGAAACGGGTATGGGAAACACCATATATTTT,CASLETGMGNTIYF
NA,NA,TRBV27,15,TRBJ1-1,TGTGCCAGCAGTCACACGGGTCCCCAGGGGACTGAAGCTTTCTTT,CASSHTGPQGTEAFF
TRBD1,NA,TRBV14,16,TRBJ1-6,TGTGCCAGCAGCCAGGATGGACAGGGATTGGGTTCACCCCTCCACTTT,CASSQDGQGLGSPLHF
NA,NA,TRBV21-1,18,TRBJ2-5,TGTGCCAGCAGCGCCCTAACGGGTTTCGAGGGAGCGGGTGAGACCCAGTACTTC,CASSALTGFEGAGETQYF
NA,NA,TRBV4-2,15,TRBJ2-1,TGTGCCAGCAGCCAAGATAGCGTAGGTGGGAATGAGCAGTTCTTC,CASSQDSVGGNEQFF
TRBD2,few,TRBV5-1,16,TRBJ2-5,TGCGCCAGCAGCTTTGGGACTAGCGGGGGGCAAGAGACCCAGTACTTC,CASSFGTSGGQETQYF
NA,NA,TRBV7-9,13,TRBJ1-1,TGTGCCAGCAGCTCCTACCAGGGCACTGAAGCTTTCTTT,CASSSYQGTEAFF
TRBD2,few,TRBV7-8,15,TRBJ2-5,TGTGCCAGCAGCCTCAGCGGGGGGCCCTTGGAGACCCAGTACTTC,CASSLSGGPLETQYF
NA,NA,TRBV7-2,16,TRBJ2-3,TGTGCCAGCAGCCCCCGAGGGCGGGAAAGCACAGATACGCAGTATTTT,CASSPRGRESTDTQYF
TRBD2,NA,TRBV6-5,16,TRBJ2-1,TGTGCCAGCAGTTACTCGATCCGGGAGGGCCCCAATGAGCAGTTCTTC,CASSYSIREGPNEQFF
NA,NA,TRBV6-5,13,TRBJ1-3,TGTGCCACCAGAGGGGCGTTAGGAAACACCATATATTTT,CATRGALGNTIYF
NA,NA,TRBV7-8,14,TRBJ1-1,TGTGCCAGCAGCTTAGAGGGGCGAGACACTGAAGCTTTCTTT,CASSLEGRDTEAFF
NA,NA,TRBV5-1,14,TRBJ2-1,TGCGCCAGCAGCTGGGCGGGTTCAAGCGGCGAGCAGTTCTTC,CASSWAGSSGEQFF
NA,once,TRBV27,16,TRBJ2-7,TGTGCCAGCAGTCTGTCCGGCGGGGCTGGCCCCTACGAGCAGTACTTC,CASSLSGGAGPYEQYF
TRBD2,NA,TRBV29-1,16,TRBJ2-1,TGCAGCGTCCCCACTGTGGGCGGGGGGGCCTACAATGAGCAGTTCTTC,CSVPTVGGGAYNEQFF
TRBD1,NA,TRBV11-3,13,TRBJ2-5,TGTGCCAGCAGCATGGGACAGCAAGAGACCCAGTACTTC,CASSMGQQETQYF
NA,NA,TRBV6-6,16,TRBJ2-3,TGTGCCAGCAGTTCCAGTTTGTCTAACTACCTTGTTACGCAGTATTTT,CASSSSLSNYLVTQYF
NA,NA,TRBV5-1,17,TRBJ1-1,TGCGCCAGCAGCTCCCGATGGGGGCCCCTCTCGAACACTGAAGCTTTCTTT,CASSSRWGPLSNTEAFF
TRBD1,NA,TRBV5-1,15,TRBJ2-1,TGCGCCAGCAGCGCTGGCCGGGACAGGGTCTATGAGCAGTTCTTC,CASSAGRDRVYEQFF
TRBD1,NA,TRBV7-6,15,TRBJ1-4,TGTGCCAGCAGCCCCCGGGACAGGGGAAATGAAAAACTGTTTTTT,CASSPRDRGNEKLFF
NA,once,TRBV27,15,TRBJ2-1,TGTGCCAGCAGTTTACAGGGGCCATCCTACAATGAGCAGTTCTTC,CASSLQGPSYNEQFF
NA,NA,TRBV7-9,12,TRBJ1-1,TGTGCCAGCAGCCTAACCCCGGGGGAAGCTTTCTTT,CASSLTPGEAFF
TRBD2,NA,TRBV9,13,TRBJ2-3,TGTGCCAGCAGCGTAGTGCCGGGGGGTACGCAGTATTTT,CASSVVPGGTQYF
NA,NA,TRBV10-3,15,TRBJ1-4,TGTGCCATCAGTGAGTCAAAGTTGCCCGGGGAAAAACTGTTTTTT,CAISESKLPGEKLFF
NA,NA,TRBV5-1,14,TRBJ2-2,TGCGCCAGCAGCTTCAGTTCAGGGCCGGGGGAGCTGTTTTTT,CASSFSSGPGELFF
TRBD1,NA,TRBV4-3,14,TRBJ2-7,TGCGCCAGCAGCCCGACGACAGGGGCCTACGAGCAGTACTTC,CASSPTTGAYEQYF
TRBD2,NA,TRBV2,15,TRBJ2-1,TGTGCCAGCAGAGAGACTAGCGGGGGGGCAGGTGAGCAGTTCTTC,CASRETSGGAGEQFF
NA,NA,TRBV11-2,18,TRBJ1-1,TGTGCCAGCAGCTCTCGTTACAGGGAGCGACGGACGAACACTGAGGCTTTCTTT,CASSSRYRERRTNTEAFF
TRBD1,NA,TRBV19,13,TRBJ2-1,TGTGCCAGTAGTGGACAGGGCAGAAATGAGCAGTTCTTC,CASSGQGRNEQFF
TRBD2,NA,TRBV7-8,15,TRBJ2-7,TGTGCCAGCAGCTTAAGTAGCGGGAGGGCGTACGAGCAGTACTTC,CASSLSSGRAYEQYF
NA,NA,TRBV27,15,TRBJ1-1,TGTGCCAGCAGTACAACTCAGGGAGGGTATACTGAAGCTTTCTTT,CASSTTQGGYTEAFF
NA,NA,TRBV15,14,TRBJ1-2,TGTGCCACCAGTAGCCCCAGGGCAAGCTATGGCTACACCTTC,CATSSPRASYGYTF